A single sample gave rise to the 32 T cell receptor beta chains below, sequenced in a study of blood T cells in healthy people across ages. A J-beta primer mix and a sample-barcoded 5' primer were used in a second PCR of roughly 6 to 12 cycles. TCRdb fed the 5' RACE reads into MiXCR, producing one record per CDR3 protein. The table records approximately 1,000,000 distinct CDR3 sequences, roughly two fifths of them present only once. The material sequenced was blood. All receptors derive from a man in his late teens or twenties in good health.

The V and J genes are TRBV3-1 and TRBJ2-5; possible D gene TRBD2, 6 bases. The CDR3 is made up of 16 amino acids. Trimming stripped 1 base from V and 4 bases from J, with 16 bases between. Germline assignment: CDR1 LGHDT and CDR2 YNNKEL (reference sequence). CDR3: CASSQGLTSSRETQYF. As DNA, the CDR3 is TGTGCCAGCAGCCAAGGGCTAACTAGCAGTCGAGAGACCCAGTACTTC.

The chain couples TRBV7-9 to TRBJ2-1; weak D call: TRBD2 (5 bases). The better agreement between TRBJ2-7 and the DNA end casts doubt on the J call. Germline-derived CDR1 and CDR2 are SEHNR and FQNEAQ (reference sequence). The CDR3 runs 15 residues. CDR3: CASSHRQEAYNEQYF. For the CDR3, the DNA is TGTGCCAGTAGCCATAGGCAGGAGGCCTACAATGAGCAGTACTTC.

This clonotype was picked up a small number of times. The chain combines TRBV4-3 with TRBJ2-2, with TRBD1 matching over 7 bases. V was pared by 4 bases and J by 1 base, with 6 bases of the junction left unmatched. Germline CDR1 and CDR2: LGHNA and YSLEER. The CDR3 is 16 amino acids. CDR3 in DNA: TGCGCCAGCAGCCTGGACAGGACCATGAACACCGGGGAGCTGTTTTTT. Translated, it gives CASSLDRTMNTGELFF.

V and J are TRBV19 and TRBJ1-2, with D possibly TRBD1 on 5 matching bases. The V end lost 4 bases, the J end lost 7 bases, and 22 bases lay between the germline ends. The germline gives CDR1 LNHDA, CDR2 SQIVND (reference sequence). The CDR3 contains 16 residues. The CDR3, as DNA: TGTGCCAGTAGTAGGACGGAACAGGCCTTTCTGCGTGGCTACACCTTC. Residues: CASSRTEQAFLRGYTF. Full variable domain (rest looked up from reference TRBV19 and TRBJ1-2): DGGITQSPKYLFRKEGQNVTLSCEQNLNHDAMYWYRQDPGQGLRLIYYSQIVNDFQKGDIAEGYSVSREKKESFPLTVTSAQKNPTAFYLCASSRTEQAFLRGYTFGSGTRLTVV.

The V gene is TRBV10-3, the J gene TRBJ1-2; 8 bases are a match to TRBD1. V shed 9 bases, J shed 11 bases, and the junction held 14 bases outside the gene matches. Germline loops: CDR1 ENHRY, CDR2 SYGVKD. This CDR3 is built from 13 residues. CDR3 protein: CAITPVDRGRYTF. In DNA, the CDR3 is TGTGCCATAACGCCCGTTGACAGGGGAAGGTACACCTTC.

This clonotype was picked up many times. One end of the junction is discordant with germline, which a read error may explain. The rearrangement links TRBV12-3 or TRBV12-4 to TRBJ2-2; D remains unclear. This CDR3 is built from 12 residues. CDR3 amino acids: CASSPGTGELFF. The CDR3 coding sequence is TGTGCTAGCAGTCCCGGGACCGGGGAGCTGTTTTTT.

This clonotype was seen a handful of times. This sequence joins TRBV20-1 and TRBJ2-3, with 9 bases identical to TRBD2. The CDR3 has 16 amino acids. With V trimmed by 0 bases and J by 6 bases, 10 bases remained unmatched. Germline assignment: CDR1 DFQATT and CDR2 SNEGSKA (reference sequence). CDR3 sequence reads: CSARDEAGGLLDTQYF. The DNA for the CDR3 is TGCAGTGCTAGAGATGAAGCGGGGGGTCTTCTGGATACGCAGTATTTT.

The chain employs TRBV12-3 or TRBV12-4 and TRBJ2-1, with D hard to call. The DNA end lines up better with TRBJ2-7; the J call may be wrong. The CDR3 has 14 residues. The CDR3 bases are TGTGCCAGCAGTTTACGGGTCTCCTACAATGAGCAGTACTTC. It encodes CASSLRVSYNEQYF.

This clonotype was counted at least ten times. The rearrangement uses TRBV29-1 and TRBJ2-7, with a weak D call TRBD2 (6 bases). The CDR3 is 17 residues long. V was clipped by 7 bases and J by 0 bases, with 25 bases between them. Germline V gene data show CDR1 as SQVTM and CDR2 as ANQGSEA. CDR3 protein: CSASFTRDSPFSYEQYF. CDR3 bases: TGCAGCGCATCCTTCACTCGGGACTCCCCCTTCTCCTACGAGCAGTACTTC.

This clonotype has only one observation. The V gene is TRBV4-3, the J gene TRBJ1-1, with 7 positions matching TRBD1. This CDR3 spans 16 amino acids. The germline CDR1 and CDR2 sequences are LGHNA and YSLEER. J gave up 4 bases and V 2 bases, and 10 bases lay outside the gene matches. CDR3 DNA: TGCGCCAGCAGCCAACGCTCCTCCCGGGACAGCACTGAAGCTTTCTTT. It translates to CASSQRSSRDSTEAFF.

This chain uses TRBV7-8 with TRBJ2-5; possibly TRBD2 for D (6 bases). The CDR3 is made up of 14 amino acids. The germline CDR1 and CDR2 sequences are SGHVS and FQNEAQ. V was shortened by 3 bases and J by 11 bases, with 19 bases between the two germline ends. The CDR3 spells CASSFLGIGGEQYF. The DNA for the CDR3 is TGTGCCAGCAGCTTCTTGGGGATCGGAGGGGAGCAGTACTTC.

The V gene is TRBV2, the J gene TRBJ1-5; no clear D gene. CDR1 is SNHLY, CDR2 FYNNEI, per germline. The V gene lost 6 bases and the J gene lost 4 bases, with 13 bases spanning the gap. The CDR3 spans 14 residues. The CDR3 bases are TGTGCCAGCAGCCGACGGGAGAGGAATCAGCCCCAGCATTTT. Encoded protein: CASSRRERNQPQHF.

This chain uses TRBV20-1 with TRBJ1-1; D remains unclear. Germline V CDR1 and CDR2: DFQATT, SNEGSKA (reference sequence). CDR3 length: 13 residues. The V gene lost 6 bases and the J gene lost 2 bases, with 13 bases spanning the gap. CDR3 protein: CSASGGYNTEAFF. CDR3 in DNA: TGCAGTGCCAGTGGAGGGTATAACACTGAAGCTTTCTTT.

This clonotype was counted only a few times. V is TRBV7-2 and J is TRBJ2-3; 11 positions match TRBD2. The germline gives CDR1 SGHTA, CDR2 FQGNSA. CDR3 length equals 18 residues. With 3 bases clipped from V and 1 base from J, the junction kept 9 bases outside the gene matches. CDR3 in amino acids: CASSFTSGGPQGTDTQYF. The CDR3 DNA is TGTGCCAGCAGCTTCACTAGCGGGGGACCCCAAGGCACAGATACGCAGTATTTT.

This clonotype was seen at least ten times. The V call is TRBV20-1, the J call TRBJ2-3, with 7 bases matching TRBD2. Germline V lookup: CDR1 DFQATT, CDR2 SNEGSKA (reference sequence). After removal of 5 bases from V and 0 bases from J, the junction contained 5 bases not matched to a gene. The CDR3 runs to 14 residues. CDR3 bases: TGCAGTGCTGGGACTACCCCTAGCACAGATACGCAGTATTTT. Translated: CSAGTTPSTDTQYF.

The genes are TRBV6-2 or TRBV6-3 and TRBJ2-1; D may match TRBD1 or TRBD2 (5 bases each). V was shortened by 7 bases and J by 5 bases, with 9 bases between the two germline ends. The germline V gene has CDR1 MNHEY and CDR2 SVGEGT. This CDR3 is built from 12 residues. The CDR3 DNA reads as TGTGCCAGCACGGGGCAAAACAATGAGCAGTTCTTC. The encoded protein is CASTGQNNEQFF.

This clonotype came up a few times. The chain links TRBV4-3 to TRBJ1-5, with D possibly being TRBD1 (5 bases). Germline V CDR1 and CDR2: LGHNA, YSLEER. V was shortened by 4 bases and J by 5 bases, with 15 bases between the two germline ends. The CDR3 is made up of 15 amino acids. The CDR3 DNA follows: TGCGCCAGCAGCCCTGAACGGGGCCGCGATCAGCCCCAGCATTTT. Translating gives CASSPERGRDQPQHF.

V and J are TRBV4-2 and TRBJ2-3; D remains ambiguous. The CDR3 length is 15 residues. Trimming pared 2 bases from V and 4 bases from J, leaving 13 bases between. Germline lookup yields CDR1 LGHNA and CDR2 YNFKEQ. Here the CDR3 DNA reads TGTGCCAGCAGCCAACAAGAAAGGACCGCAGATACGCAGTATTTT. Protein product: CASSQQERTADTQYF.

A few counts support this clonotype. The DNA for the CDR3 is TGTGCCAGCACTCCAATTCCAGATACGCAGTATTTT. Protein product: CASTPIPDTQYF. The V and J genes are TRBV7-2 and TRBJ2-3; D uncertain. CDR3 length equals 12 residues. Germline V lookup: CDR1 SGHTA, CDR2 FQGNSA. Trimming cost V 7 bases and J 4 bases, with 9 bases left between them.

This clonotype was found a few times. CDR3 DNA sequence: TGTGCCAGCAGCTTAACCGGGGCGGTACAAGAGACCCAGTACTTC. It is translated as CASSLTGAVQETQYF. The chain combines TRBV7-3 with TRBJ2-5; tentatively, D is TRBD1 or TRBD2 (5 bases each). The V gene's germline CDR1 is SGHTA and CDR2 FQGTGA. V gave up 0 bases and J gave up 2 bases, with 10 bases separating them. The CDR3 is made up of 15 amino acids.

Here the CDR3 DNA reads TGTGCCAGCAGTGCATCGAGTAGCGGCTCTTACGAGCAGTACTTC. Protein: CASSASSSGSYEQYF. The genes are TRBV12-3 or TRBV12-4 and TRBJ2-7, with a tentative D call TRBD2 (6 bases). Trimming removed 5 bases at V and 4 bases at J, with 18 bases between. This CDR3 spans 15 amino acids.

This clonotype was recorded once. CDR3 bases: TGCGCCAGCAGAGGCTCGGTGGATACGCAGTATTTT. Protein: CASRGSVDTQYF. This sequence joins TRBV5-1 and TRBJ2-3; D is undetermined. Germline V lookup: CDR1 SGHRS, CDR2 YFSETQ. V lost 5 bases and J lost 6, with 10 bases in between. The CDR3 is 12 amino acids.

This CDR3 is CASSSEGQGQETQYF. CDR3 nucleotides: TGTGCCAGCAGCTCAGAAGGACAGGGCCAAGAGACCCAGTACTTC. This rearrangement joins TRBV7-2 to TRBJ2-5; 8 bases agree with TRBD1. The J segment lost 1 base and the V segment lost 4 bases, leaving 5 bases of the junction unmatched. The CDR3 loop spans 15 amino acids. Germline assignment: CDR1 SGHTA and CDR2 FQGNSA.

This clonotype was seen a few times. V is TRBV19 and J is TRBJ2-1; possibly TRBD1 or TRBD2 for D (5 bases each). The V gene's germline CDR1 is LNHDA and CDR2 SQIVND (reference sequence). V was pared by 2 bases and J by 9 bases, with 8 bases between. The CDR3 loop spans 12 amino acids. The CDR3 loop is CASSIRGVEQFF. For the CDR3, the DNA is TGTGCCAGTAGTATAAGAGGGGTTGAGCAGTTCTTC. The entire variable domain, with the rest obtained from reference TRBV19 and TRBJ2-1, is as follows: DGGITQSPKYLFRKEGQNVTLSCEQNLNHDAMYWYRQDPGQGLRLIYYSQIVNDFQKGDIAEGYSVSREKKESFPLTVTSAQKNPTAFYLCASSIRGVEQFFGPGTRLTVL.

The chain links TRBV7-9 to TRBJ2-1; possibly TRBD2 for D (5 bases). V was shortened by 11 bases and J by 5 bases, with 16 bases between the two germline ends. Germline V lookup: CDR1 SEHNR, CDR2 FQNEAQ (reference sequence). This CDR3 has 13 residues. CDR3 sequence reads: CAGTPEDDNEQFF. For the CDR3, the DNA is TGTGCCGGCACTCCGGAGGACGACAATGAGCAGTTCTTC. Looking up the rest from reference TRBV7-9 and TRBJ2-1 gives the full variable domain: DTGVSQNPRHKITKRGQNVTFRCDPISEHNRLYWYRQTLGQGPEFLTYFQNEAQLEKSRLLSDRFSAERPKGSFSTLEIQRTEQGDSAMYLCAGTPEDDNEQFFGPGTRLTVL.

In its sample, this clonotype was seen a few times. The chain carries TRBV7-2 and TRBJ2-5; D might be TRBD2 (6 bases). Per germline, CDR1 SGHTA and CDR2 FQGNSA. This CDR3 has 14 amino acids. V was pared by 6 bases and J by 2 bases, with 13 bases between. The CDR3 spells CASSLYGTQETQYF. The CDR3 DNA is TGTGCCAGCAGTTTGTACGGGACTCAAGAGACCCAGTACTTC.

The V call is TRBV7-2, the J call TRBJ2-1, with D perhaps matching TRBD2 (5 bases). The CDR3 consists of 15 residues. V was trimmed by 3 bases and J by 5 bases, leaving 14 bases between them. Germline loops: CDR1 SGHTA, CDR2 FQGNSA. CDR3 in DNA: TGTGCCAGCAGCTTGGAGAGGGTAAGGAACAATGAGCAGTTCTTC. It translates to CASSLERVRNNEQFF. Supplemented by reference TRBV7-2 and TRBJ2-1, the full variable domain reads GAGVSQSPSNKVTEKGKDVELRCDPISGHTALYWYRQSLGQGLEFLIYFQGNSAPDKSGLPSDRFSAERTGGSVSTLTIQRTQQEDSAVYLCASSLERVRNNEQFFGPGTRLTVL.

In this sample, this clonotype turned up many times. V usage is TRBV20-1 and J usage is TRBJ2-3; D is perhaps TRBD1 (6 bases). The CDR3 contains 14 residues. V lost 3 bases, J lost 2 bases, and 12 bases lay in between. Germline assignment: CDR1 DFQATT and CDR2 SNEGSKA (reference sequence). CDR3 sequence reads: CSARGALYTDTQYF. In DNA, the CDR3 is TGCAGTGCTAGGGGGGCCCTATACACAGATACGCAGTATTTT.

This sequence joins TRBV4-1 and TRBJ1-6; D uncertain. There are 14 residues in the CDR3. V was trimmed by 2 bases and J by 5 bases, leaving 7 bases between them. Germline V gene lookup returns CDR1 MGHRA and CDR2 YSYEKL. CDR3 nucleotides: TGCGCCAGCAGCCAACAGGCTAATAATTCACCCCTCCACTTT. It encodes CASSQQANNSPLHF.

The genes are TRBV29-1 and TRBJ2-7; 8 nucleotides line up with TRBD1. CDR1 SQVTM and CDR2 ANQGSEA come from the germline V gene. This CDR3 region has 15 residues. Trimming removed 0 bases from V and 4 bases from J; junction bases left unmatched: 8. CDR3 region: CSVEDHRGDRYEQYF. In nucleotides, the CDR3 is TGCAGCGTTGAAGATCACAGGGGGGATAGGTACGAGCAGTACTTC.

A note on this clonotype: One end of the junction fails to match germline, which may point to a read error. This chain uses TRBV7-9 with TRBJ2-3; 7 nucleotides align to TRBD1. The CDR3 length is 16 residues. Germline V gene sequence: CDR1 SEHNR, CDR2 FQNEAQ (reference sequence). This chain's CDR3 is CASSFLDLGGTDAQYF. The CDR3 nucleotides are TGTGCCAGCAGCTTCCTGGACTTGGGTGGGACAGATGCGCAGTATTTT.

For this clonotype: An end of the junction does not agree with germline; a read error may underlie this. The chain carries TRBV7-8 and TRBJ2-1; 7 positions agree with TRBD2. The CDR3 length is 15 residues. From germline, CDR1 is SGHVS and CDR2 FQNEAQ. The CDR3 bases are TGTGCCAGCAGACTTAGCGGGCCCGCCTACAAGGAGCAGTTCTTC. Protein: CASRLSGPAYKEQFF.